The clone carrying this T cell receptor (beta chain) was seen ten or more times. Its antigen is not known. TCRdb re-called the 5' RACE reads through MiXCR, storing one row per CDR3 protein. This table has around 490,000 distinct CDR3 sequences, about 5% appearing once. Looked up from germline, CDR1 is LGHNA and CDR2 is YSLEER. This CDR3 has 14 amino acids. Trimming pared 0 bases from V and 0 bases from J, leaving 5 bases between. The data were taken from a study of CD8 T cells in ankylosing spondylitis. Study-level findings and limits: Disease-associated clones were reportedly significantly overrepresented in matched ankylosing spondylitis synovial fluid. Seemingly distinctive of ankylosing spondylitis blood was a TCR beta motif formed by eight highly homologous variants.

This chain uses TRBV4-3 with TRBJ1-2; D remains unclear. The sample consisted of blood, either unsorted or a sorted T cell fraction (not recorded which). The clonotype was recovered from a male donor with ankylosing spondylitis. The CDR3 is CASSQEVTNYGYTF. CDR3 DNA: TGCGCCAGCAGCCAAGAAGTAACTAACTATGGCTACACCTTC.